The 26 T cell receptor beta chains presented below share a single source sample, sequenced in a study of CD8 T cells in ankylosing spondylitis. TCRdb reprocessed the 5' RACE reads with MiXCR, giving one entry per CDR3 protein. Among 220,000 or so distinct CDR3 sequences listed, roughly a tenth were seen once. Material for sequencing was blood, either unsorted or a sorted T cell fraction (not recorded which). The receptors originated from a male donor with ankylosing spondylitis or in good health (not recorded which).

This clonotype came up many times. The rearrangement links TRBV7-2 to TRBJ2-5, with 7 bases matching TRBD1. Unmatched junction bases numbered 2, after V lost 5 bases and J lost 2 bases. Germline loops: CDR1 SGHTA, CDR2 FQGNSA. This CDR3 has 13 residues. The chain's CDR3 is CASSVGQQETQYF. CDR3 bases: TGTGCCAGCAGCGTGGGACAGCAAGAGACCCAGTACTTC. The variable domain in full, with the rest retrieved from reference TRBV7-2 and TRBJ2-5, is GAGVSQSPSNKVTEKGKDVELRCDPISGHTALYWYRQSLGQGLEFLIYFQGNSAPDKSGLPSDRFSAERTGGSVSTLTIQRTQQEDSAVYLCASSVGQQETQYFGPGTRLLVL.

Many counts were recorded for this clonotype. This sequence joins TRBV5-1 and TRBJ2-5; the D is unclear. Germline CDR1 is SGHRS and CDR2 is YFSETQ. Trimming took 7 bases from V and 4 from J, leaving 8 bases between them. This CDR3 comprises 11 residues. The CDR3: CASAEIETQYF. The CDR3 DNA reads TGCGCCAGCGCTGAGATAGAGACCCAGTACTTC.

This clonotype has ten or more counts. The chain links TRBV7-2 to TRBJ1-5; 8 bases match TRBD1. The J segment lost 6 bases and the V segment lost 5 bases, leaving 6 bases of the junction unmatched. CDR3 length: 14 amino acids. Germline CDR1 reads SGHTA; CDR2 reads FQGNSA. The CDR3 reads CASSIRGRGQPQHF. In DNA form, the CDR3 reads TGTGCCAGCAGCATCAGGGGGCGCGGTCAGCCCCAGCATTTT. The whole variable domain, remainder taken from reference TRBV7-2 and TRBJ1-5, is GAGVSQSPSNKVTEKGKDVELRCDPISGHTALYWYRQSLGQGLEFLIYFQGNSAPDKSGLPSDRFSAERTGGSVSTLTIQRTQQEDSAVYLCASSIRGRGQPQHFGDGTRLSIL.

This clonotype was observed many times. This rearrangement joins TRBV3-1 to TRBJ2-2; no definite D call. Trimming removed 4 bases from V and 7 bases from J, with 7 bases in between. Germline V gene data show CDR1 as LGHDT and CDR2 as YNNKEL (reference sequence). The CDR3 sequence is 12 residues long. The CDR3: CASSLTNGELFF. The CDR3, as DNA: TGTGCCAGCAGCCTAACCAACGGGGAGCTGTTTTTT.

This clonotype occurred many times. The chain joins TRBV29-1 to TRBJ2-3; possibly TRBD2 for D (5 bases). The CDR3 has 16 residues. V lost 3 bases and J 2 bases, leaving 18 bases between the germline ends. Germline CDR1 reads SQVTM; CDR2 reads ANQGSEA. CDR3 sequence reads: CSVESLTNTNTDTQYF. The CDR3 DNA sequence: TGCAGCGTTGAGTCCTTGACTAACACTAACACAGATACGCAGTATTTT.

This clonotype was observed a few times. This rearrangement joins TRBV7-2 to TRBJ2-4, with 9 positions matching TRBD1. Trimming removed 5 bases from V and 8 bases from J; junction bases left unmatched: 7. Germline assignment: CDR1 SGHTA and CDR2 FQGNSA. The CDR3 runs 14 residues. The CDR3 region has the DNA TGTGCCAGCAGCGTGACAGGGGGTAAACACATTCAGTACTTC. It specifies CASSVTGGKHIQYF.

The chain employs TRBV7-6 and TRBJ1-2; TRBD1 aligns across 7 bases. The V gene's germline CDR1 is SGHVS and CDR2 FNYEAQ. This CDR3 is built from 15 residues. Unmatched junction bases numbered 10, after V lost 3 bases and J lost 6 bases. CDR3 nucleotide sequence: TGTGCCAGCAGCTTGGGGGAAGGGGGCATCGATGGCTACACCTTC. This sequence encodes CASSLGEGGIDGYTF.

This clonotype was seen a few times. This chain joins TRBV20-1 and TRBJ2-1, with 10 bases matching TRBD2. Looked up from germline, CDR1 is DFQATT and CDR2 is SNEGSKA (reference sequence). V was clipped by 2 bases and J by 4 bases; unmatched bases: 5. The CDR3 is made up of 15 amino acids. The CDR3 loop is CSARPGLAAYNEQFF. In DNA form, the CDR3 reads TGCAGTGCTAGACCTGGACTAGCGGCATACAATGAGCAGTTCTTC.

This clonotype appeared a few times. The rearrangement links TRBV27 to TRBJ2-1, with 9 positions matching TRBD2. Germline CDR1 is MNHEY and CDR2 is SMNVEV (reference sequence). The V gene end was trimmed by 6 bases and the J gene end by 4 bases; junction bases not matched to a gene: 7. This CDR3 spans 15 amino acids. CDR3 sequence reads: CASRGAGGLYNEQFF. CDR3 sequence (DNA): TGTGCCAGCAGGGGAGCGGGGGGTCTTTACAATGAGCAGTTCTTC.

The sample holds a few counts of this clonotype. The chain is built from TRBV20-1 and TRBJ2-7; TRBD1 matches at 8 bases. CDR3 length equals 14 residues. The J segment lost 3 bases and the V segment lost 3 bases, leaving 7 bases of the junction unmatched. Per the germline V gene, CDR1 is DFQATT and CDR2 is SNEGSKA (reference sequence). CDR3 DNA sequence: TGCAGTGCTAGTTTGCCCACAGGGGGCTACGAGCAGTACTTC. Translation gives CSASLPTGGYEQYF.

This clonotype was picked up many times. In nucleotides, the CDR3 is TGTGCCATCGGGGCTAGCGGGGACGGTGAGCAGTTCTTC. Protein product: CAIGASGDGEQFF. The chain combines TRBV10-3 with TRBJ2-1; 9 bases are shared with TRBD2. CDR3 length equals 13 residues. CDR1 is ENHRY and CDR2 is SYGVKD in the germline V gene. The V segment lost 8 bases and the J segment 9 bases; nucleotides outside the gene matches: 8.

This sequence joins TRBV11-2 and TRBJ2-1; 12 bases line up with TRBD2. Trimming cost V 5 bases and J 4 bases; bases outside gene matches: 3. In germline, CDR1 is SGHAT, CDR2 FQNNGV. This CDR3 is built from 15 residues. The CDR3 region is CASSVTSGGYNEQFF. As DNA, the CDR3 is TGTGCCAGCAGCGTGACTAGCGGGGGTTACAATGAGCAGTTCTTC.

This clonotype was detected only a few times. The J gene is TRBJ2-1, the V gene TRBV7-3; 8 nucleotides align to TRBD1. Germline CDR1 SGHTA, CDR2 FQGTGA. Losses at the gene ends were 4 bases for V and 5 bases for J; bases not matched to a gene: 4. The CDR3 runs to 14 residues. The CDR3 protein is CASSSHRGNNEQFF. Written as DNA, the CDR3 is TGTGCCAGCAGCTCACACAGGGGGAACAATGAGCAGTTCTTC.

There are many counts of this clonotype. The chain joins TRBV20-1 to TRBJ2-7; 10 nucleotides line up with TRBD1. CDR3 length: 14 residues. Germline assignment: CDR1 DFQATT and CDR2 SNEGSKA (reference sequence). V shed 3 bases and J 7 bases; nucleotides not matched to a gene: 9. CDR3 in DNA: TGCAGTGCTAGTTCGAGACAGGGGGCTAGAGAGCAGTACTTC. Residues: CSASSRQGAREQYF.

Many counts were recorded for this clonotype. The genes are TRBV6-1 and TRBJ2-1; D may be TRBD2 (5 bases). CDR3 size: 14 residues. The germline gives CDR1 MNHNS, CDR2 SASEGT. Trimming pared 7 bases from V and 7 bases from J, leaving 17 bases between. The CDR3 here is CASTAQHSGNEQFF. For the CDR3, the DNA is TGTGCCAGCACTGCCCAGCACTCGGGGAATGAGCAGTTCTTC.

Ten or more counts support this clonotype. This sequence joins TRBV5-1 and TRBJ2-5, with 13 bases aligning to TRBD2. Per germline, CDR1 SGHRS and CDR2 YFSETQ. Trimming removed 3 bases from V and 1 base from J; junction bases left unmatched: 3. The CDR3 covers 16 residues. The CDR3 here is CASSSGLAGLQETQYF. The CDR3 region has the DNA TGCGCCAGCAGCTCGGGACTAGCGGGGCTCCAAGAGACCCAGTACTTC.

The chain uses TRBV7-9 and TRBJ2-2; TRBD2 matches at 10 bases. V shed 4 bases and J 2 bases; nucleotides not matched to a gene: 7. The CDR3 covers 17 residues. Per the germline V gene, CDR1 is SEHNR and CDR2 is FQNEAQ (reference sequence). DNA of the CDR3: TGTGCCAGCAGCTCCGGAACTAGCGGGGTTAACACCGGGGAGCTGTTTTTT. Encoded protein: CASSSGTSGVNTGELFF.

The V gene is TRBV20-1, the J gene TRBJ1-5; 9 bases match TRBD1. Germline V lookup: CDR1 DFQATT, CDR2 SNEGSKA (reference sequence). V lost 5 bases to trimming and J lost 0 bases; unmatched junction nucleotides: 8. This CDR3 has 16 amino acids. The CDR3 bases are TGCAGTGCTGAAGGGACAGGGATATATAGCAATCAGCCCCAGCATTTT. Translating it yields CSAEGTGIYSNQPQHF.

The chain joins TRBV20-1 to TRBJ2-2; 10 nucleotides match TRBD1. Unmatched junction bases numbered 7, after V lost 2 bases and J lost 10 bases. Germline lookup yields CDR1 DFQATT and CDR2 SNEGSKA (reference sequence). The CDR3 spans 14 residues. The chain's CDR3 is CSARRGTGALELFF. CDR3 in DNA: TGCAGTGCTAGAAGAGGGACAGGGGCGTTGGAGCTGTTTTTT.

This clonotype was seen repeatedly, ten times or more. This chain uses TRBV7-2 with TRBJ2-4; either TRBD1 or TRBD2 may supply D (5 bases each). CDR3 length: 15 amino acids. Germline V gene lookup returns CDR1 SGHTA and CDR2 FQGNSA. V shed 6 bases and J shed 3 bases, with 15 bases lying between them. This chain's CDR3 is CASRPPGAVKNIQYF. The CDR3 bases are TGTGCCAGCAGGCCTCCCGGGGCAGTCAAAAACATTCAGTACTTC.

The rearrangement links TRBV14 to TRBJ2-3; 8 nucleotides align to TRBD2. V dropped 4 bases and J dropped 9; count of bases not matched to a gene: 3. The germline V gene encodes CDR1 SGHDN and CDR2 FVKESK. CDR3 length: 12 residues. Written as DNA, the CDR3 is TGTGCCAGCAGCCCCGGACTAGCAACGCAGTATTTT. Residues: CASSPGLATQYF. The variable domain in full, completed from reference TRBV14 and TRBJ2-3, reads EAGVTQFPSHSVIEKGQTVTLRCDPISGHDNLYWYRRVMGKEIKFLLHFVKESKQDESGMPNNRFLAERTGGTYSTLKVQPAELEDSGVYFCASSPGLATQYFGPGTRLTVL.

This clonotype showed up just a few times. The chain combines TRBV19 with TRBJ1-2, with D unclear. The CDR3 has 14 residues. V was shortened by 4 bases and J by 2 bases, with 11 bases between the two germline ends. Per the germline V gene, CDR1 is LNHDA and CDR2 is SQIVND (reference sequence). CDR3 in DNA: TGTGCCAGTAGTACCCGGACGGGGAACTATGGCTACACCTTC. Protein sequence: CASSTRTGNYGYTF.

The sample holds many counts of this clonotype. The V call is TRBV21-1, the J call TRBJ2-1; the tabulated D call, TRBD2, remains unverified against the DNA. TRBV21-1 is marked as a pseudogene. There are 19 residues in the CDR3. The CDR3 DNA is TGTGCCAGTTCCGTTCGGCTCAGACTAGCGGGGGGCTCCTACAATGAGCAGTTCTTC. This translates into CASSVRLRLAGGSYNEQFF.

This clonotype was recorded a few times. The CDR3 protein is CASTGGGGETGELFF. The CDR3 DNA sequence: TGTGCCAGCACGGGAGGGGGTGGTGAGACCGGGGAGCTGTTTTTT. The gene calls are TRBV6-1 and TRBJ2-2, with TRBD2 identical over 8 bases. Germline values: CDR1 MNHNS, CDR2 SASEGT. This CDR3 region has 15 residues. V shed 7 bases, J shed 5 bases, and the junction held 9 bases outside the gene matches.

This clonotype was picked up many times. This rearrangement joins TRBV4-2 to TRBJ1-3, with D perhaps TRBD1 (6 bases). The V gene lost 2 bases and the J gene lost 4 bases, with 12 bases spanning the gap. Germline values: CDR1 LGHNA, CDR2 YNFKEQ. The CDR3 is 15 residues long. DNA of the CDR3: TGTGCCAGCAGCCAAATGCCAGACAGGGGAAACACCATATATTTT. As protein: CASSQMPDRGNTIYF.

The chain is built from TRBV19 and TRBJ2-2, with D unresolved. V was pared by 3 bases and J by 3 bases, with 14 bases between. CDR1 and CDR2 (germline): LNHDA, SQIVND (reference sequence). The CDR3 has 16 residues. This CDR3 reads CASSIGSSRDTGELFF. As DNA, the CDR3 is TGTGCCAGTAGTATTGGAAGCTCTCGGGACACCGGGGAGCTGTTTTTT.